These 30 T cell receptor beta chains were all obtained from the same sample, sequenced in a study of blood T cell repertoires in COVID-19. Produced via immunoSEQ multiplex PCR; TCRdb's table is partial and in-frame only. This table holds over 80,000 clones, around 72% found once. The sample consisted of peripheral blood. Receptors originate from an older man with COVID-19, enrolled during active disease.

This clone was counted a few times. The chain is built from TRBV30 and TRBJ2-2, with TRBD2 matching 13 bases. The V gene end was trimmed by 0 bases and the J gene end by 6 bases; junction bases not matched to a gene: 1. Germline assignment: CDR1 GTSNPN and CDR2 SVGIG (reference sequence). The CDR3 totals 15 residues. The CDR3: CAWSVLAGGSGELFF. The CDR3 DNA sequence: TGTGCCTGGAGTGTACTAGCGGGAGGGTCCGGGGAGCTGTTTTTT. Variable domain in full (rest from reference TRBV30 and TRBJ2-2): SQTIHQWPATLVQPVGSPLSLECTVEGTSNPNLYWYRQAAGRGLQLLFYSVGIGQISSEVPQNLSASRPQDRQFILSSKKLLLSDSGFYLCAWSVLAGGSGELFFGEGSRLTVL.

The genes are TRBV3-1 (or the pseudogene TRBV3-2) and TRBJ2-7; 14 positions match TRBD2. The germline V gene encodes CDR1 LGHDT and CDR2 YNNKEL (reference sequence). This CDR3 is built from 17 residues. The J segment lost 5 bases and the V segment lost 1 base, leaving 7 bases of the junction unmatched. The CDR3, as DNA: TGTGCCAGCAGCCAAGGACTAGCGGGAGGGCAGGGCGACGAGCAGTACTTC. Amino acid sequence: CASSQGLAGGQGDEQYF.

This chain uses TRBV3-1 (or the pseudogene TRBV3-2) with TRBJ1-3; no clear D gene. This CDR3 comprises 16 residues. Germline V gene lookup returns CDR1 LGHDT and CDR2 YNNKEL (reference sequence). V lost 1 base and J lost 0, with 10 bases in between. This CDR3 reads CASSQGLVSSGNTIYF. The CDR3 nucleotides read TGTGCCAGCAGCCAAGGGCTAGTAAGCTCTGGAAACACCATATATTTT.

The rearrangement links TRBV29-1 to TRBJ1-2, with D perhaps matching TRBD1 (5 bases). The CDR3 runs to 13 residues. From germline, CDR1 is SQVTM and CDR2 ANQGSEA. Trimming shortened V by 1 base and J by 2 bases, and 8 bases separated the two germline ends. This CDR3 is CSVEGHRNYGYTF. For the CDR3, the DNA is TGCAGCGTTGAAGGTCACAGGAACTATGGCTACACCTTC.

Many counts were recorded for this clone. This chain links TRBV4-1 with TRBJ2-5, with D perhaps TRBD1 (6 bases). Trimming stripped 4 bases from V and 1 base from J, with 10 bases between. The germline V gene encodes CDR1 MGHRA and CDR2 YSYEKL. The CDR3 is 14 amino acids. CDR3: CASSPTGTQETQYF. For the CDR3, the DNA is TGCGCCAGCAGCCCGACAGGCACCCAAGAGACCCAGTACTTC.

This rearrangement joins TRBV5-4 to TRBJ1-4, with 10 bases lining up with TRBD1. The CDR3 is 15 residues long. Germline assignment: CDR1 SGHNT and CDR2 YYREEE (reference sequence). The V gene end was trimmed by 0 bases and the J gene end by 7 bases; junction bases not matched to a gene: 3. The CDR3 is CASSLGGQGGEKLFF. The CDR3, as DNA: TGTGCCAGCAGCTTGGGTGGACAGGGGGGTGAAAAACTGTTTTTT.

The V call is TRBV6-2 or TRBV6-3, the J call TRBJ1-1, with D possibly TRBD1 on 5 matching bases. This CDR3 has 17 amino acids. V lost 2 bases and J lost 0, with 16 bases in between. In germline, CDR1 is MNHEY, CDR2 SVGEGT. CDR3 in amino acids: CASSYRSGQTLNTEAFF. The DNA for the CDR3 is TGTGCCAGCAGTTACAGGTCTGGACAAACCTTGAACACTGAAGCTTTCTTT.

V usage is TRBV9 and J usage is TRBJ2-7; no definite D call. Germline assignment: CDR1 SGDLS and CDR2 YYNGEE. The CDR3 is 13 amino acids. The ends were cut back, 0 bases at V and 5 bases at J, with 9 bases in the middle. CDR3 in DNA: TGTGCCAGCAGCGTAGCTCAGGTGGACGAGCAGTACTTC. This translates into CASSVAQVDEQYF.

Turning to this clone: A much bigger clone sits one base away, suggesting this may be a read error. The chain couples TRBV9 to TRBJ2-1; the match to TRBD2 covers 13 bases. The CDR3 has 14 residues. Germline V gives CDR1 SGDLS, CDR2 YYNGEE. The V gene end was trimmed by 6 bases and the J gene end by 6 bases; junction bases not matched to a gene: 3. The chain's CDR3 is CASTRTSGSNEQFF. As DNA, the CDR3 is TGTGCCAGCACCCGGACTAGCGGGAGCAATGAGCAGTTCTTC.

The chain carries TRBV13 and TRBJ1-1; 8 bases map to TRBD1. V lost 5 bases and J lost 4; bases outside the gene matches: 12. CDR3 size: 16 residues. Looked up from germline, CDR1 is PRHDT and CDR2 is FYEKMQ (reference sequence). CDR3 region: CASSPKQGAVSTEAFF. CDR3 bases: TGTGCCAGCAGCCCGAAGCAGGGGGCGGTTAGCACTGAAGCTTTCTTT.

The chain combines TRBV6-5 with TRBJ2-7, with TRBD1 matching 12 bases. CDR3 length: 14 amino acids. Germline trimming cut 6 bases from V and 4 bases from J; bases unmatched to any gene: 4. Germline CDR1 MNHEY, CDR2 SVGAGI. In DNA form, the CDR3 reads TGTGCCAGCAGGGGGACAGGGGGCTCTTACGAGCAGTACTTC. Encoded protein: CASRGTGGSYEQYF.

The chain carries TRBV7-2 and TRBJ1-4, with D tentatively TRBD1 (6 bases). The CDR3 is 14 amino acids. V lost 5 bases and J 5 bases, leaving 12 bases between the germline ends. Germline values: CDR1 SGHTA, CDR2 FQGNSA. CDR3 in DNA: TGTGCCAGCAGCGAACAGGGACGGAATGAAAAACTGTTTTTT. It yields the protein CASSEQGRNEKLFF.

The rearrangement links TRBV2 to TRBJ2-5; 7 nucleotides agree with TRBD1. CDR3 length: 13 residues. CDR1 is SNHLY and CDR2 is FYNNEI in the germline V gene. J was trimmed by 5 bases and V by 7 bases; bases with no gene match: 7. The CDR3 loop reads CASKDGDSETQYF. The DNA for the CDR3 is TGTGCCAGCAAGGATGGGGACAGCGAGACCCAGTACTTC.

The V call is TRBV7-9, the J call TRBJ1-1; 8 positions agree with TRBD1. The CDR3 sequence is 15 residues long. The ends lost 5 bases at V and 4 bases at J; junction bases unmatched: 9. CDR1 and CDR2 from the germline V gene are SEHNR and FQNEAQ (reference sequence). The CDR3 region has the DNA TGTGCCAGCAGCGGAACAGGGGGTGAGGGCACTGAAGCTTTCTTT. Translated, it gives CASSGTGGEGTEAFF. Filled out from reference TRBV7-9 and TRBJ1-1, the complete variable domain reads DTGVSQNPRHKITKRGQNVTFRCDPISEHNRLYWYRQTLGQGPEFLTYFQNEAQLEKSRLLSDRFSAERPKGSFSTLEIQRTEQGDSAMYLCASSGTGGEGTEAFFGQGTRLTVV.

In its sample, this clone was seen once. CDR3 coding DNA: TGCAGTGCTACGCTCTATCTCGAGCAGTACTTC. Protein product: CSATLYLEQYF. The rearrangement uses TRBV20-1 and TRBJ2-7; D gene ambiguous. This CDR3 contains 11 residues. V was cut by 4 bases and J by 6 bases, with 10 bases left in between. The germline V gene encodes CDR1 DFQATT and CDR2 SNEGSKA (reference sequence).

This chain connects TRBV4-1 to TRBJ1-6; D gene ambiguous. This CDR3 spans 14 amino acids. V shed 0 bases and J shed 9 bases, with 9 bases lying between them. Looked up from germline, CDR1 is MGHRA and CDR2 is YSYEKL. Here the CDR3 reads CASSQEGSPSPLHF. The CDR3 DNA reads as TGCGCCAGCAGCCAAGAGGGGAGCCCTTCACCCCTCCACTTT.

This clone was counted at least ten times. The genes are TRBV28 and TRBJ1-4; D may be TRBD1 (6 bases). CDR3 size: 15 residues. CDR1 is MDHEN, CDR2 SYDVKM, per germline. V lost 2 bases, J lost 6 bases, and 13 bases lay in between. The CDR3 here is CASSLIGAGDEKLFF. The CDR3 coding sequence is TGTGCCAGCAGTTTAATCGGGGCAGGGGATGAAAAACTGTTTTTT.

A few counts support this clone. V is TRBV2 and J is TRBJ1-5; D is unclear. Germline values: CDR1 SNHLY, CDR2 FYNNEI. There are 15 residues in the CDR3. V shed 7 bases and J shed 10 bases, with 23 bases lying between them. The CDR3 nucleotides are TGTGCCAGCACTGGGAGGGAGCAAGGAATCAGCCCCCAGCATTTT. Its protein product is CASTGREQGISPQHF.

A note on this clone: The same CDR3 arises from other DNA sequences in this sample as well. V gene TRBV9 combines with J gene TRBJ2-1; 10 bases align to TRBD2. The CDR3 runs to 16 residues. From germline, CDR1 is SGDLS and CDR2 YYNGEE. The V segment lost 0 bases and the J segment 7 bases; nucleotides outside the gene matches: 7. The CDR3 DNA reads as TGTGCCAGCAGCGTAGTCTCCAGCGGGAGGGGTAATGAGCAGTTCTTC. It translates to CASSVVSSGRGNEQFF. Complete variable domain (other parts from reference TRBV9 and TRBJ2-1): DSGVTQTPKHLITATGQRVTLRCSPRSGDLSVYWYQQSLDQGLQFLIQYYNGEERAKGNILERFSAQQFPDLHSELNLSSLELGDSALYFCASSVVSSGRGNEQFFGPGTRLTVL.

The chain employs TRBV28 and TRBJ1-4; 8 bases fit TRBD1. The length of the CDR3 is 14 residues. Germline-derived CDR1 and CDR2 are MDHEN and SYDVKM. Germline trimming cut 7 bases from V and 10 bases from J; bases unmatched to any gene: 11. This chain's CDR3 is CASTQGAVERKLFF. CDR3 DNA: TGTGCCAGCACTCAGGGGGCTGTAGAACGAAAACTGTTTTTT.

The CDR3 protein is CSVPGQGYEQYF. In nucleotides, the CDR3 is TGCAGCGTTCCGGGACAGGGCTACGAGCAGTACTTC. The chain has TRBV29-1 and TRBJ2-7; TRBD1 matches 9 bases. Germline V gene lookup returns CDR1 SQVTM and CDR2 ANQGSEA. V shed 5 bases, J shed 3 bases, and the junction held 2 bases outside the gene matches. The CDR3 runs to 12 residues.

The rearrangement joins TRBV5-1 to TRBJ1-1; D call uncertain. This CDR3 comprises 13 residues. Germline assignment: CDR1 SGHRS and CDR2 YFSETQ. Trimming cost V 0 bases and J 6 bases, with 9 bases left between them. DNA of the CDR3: TGCGCCAGCAGCTTGGCCCCGGTTGCTGAAGCTTTCTTT. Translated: CASSLAPVAEAFF.

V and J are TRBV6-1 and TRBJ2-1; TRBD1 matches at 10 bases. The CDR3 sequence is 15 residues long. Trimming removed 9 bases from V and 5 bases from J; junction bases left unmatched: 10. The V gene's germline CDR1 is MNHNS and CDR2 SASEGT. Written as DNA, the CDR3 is TGTGCCAGAAAGGACGCAGGGACAGGGGACAATGAGCAGTTCTTC. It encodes CARKDAGTGDNEQFF.

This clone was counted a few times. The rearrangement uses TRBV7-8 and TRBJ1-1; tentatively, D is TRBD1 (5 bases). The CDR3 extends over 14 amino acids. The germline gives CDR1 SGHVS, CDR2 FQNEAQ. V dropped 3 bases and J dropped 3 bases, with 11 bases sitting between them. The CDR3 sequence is CASSFQGGDTEAFF. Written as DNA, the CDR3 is TGTGCCAGCAGCTTTCAGGGTGGGGACACTGAAGCTTTCTTT.

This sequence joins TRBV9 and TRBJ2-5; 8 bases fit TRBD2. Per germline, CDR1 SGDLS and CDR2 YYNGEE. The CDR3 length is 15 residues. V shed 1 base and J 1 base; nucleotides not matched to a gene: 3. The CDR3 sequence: CASSVTGGAQETQYF. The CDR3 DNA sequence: TGTGCCAGCAGCGTAACGGGGGGGGCCCAAGAGACCCAGTACTTC.

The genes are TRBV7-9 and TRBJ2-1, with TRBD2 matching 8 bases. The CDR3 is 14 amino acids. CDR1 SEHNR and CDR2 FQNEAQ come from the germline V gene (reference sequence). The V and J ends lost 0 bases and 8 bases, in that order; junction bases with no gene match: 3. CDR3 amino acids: CASSLAGAGDEQFF. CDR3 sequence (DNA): TGTGCCAGCAGCTTAGCGGGAGCGGGGGATGAGCAGTTCTTC.

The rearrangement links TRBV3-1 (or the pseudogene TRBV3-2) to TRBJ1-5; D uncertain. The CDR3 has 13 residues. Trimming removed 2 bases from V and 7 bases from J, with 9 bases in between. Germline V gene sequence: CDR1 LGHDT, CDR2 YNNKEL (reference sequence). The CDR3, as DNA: TGTGCCAGCAGCCAACATGCCGGGCAGCCCCAGCATTTT. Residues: CASSQHAGQPQHF.

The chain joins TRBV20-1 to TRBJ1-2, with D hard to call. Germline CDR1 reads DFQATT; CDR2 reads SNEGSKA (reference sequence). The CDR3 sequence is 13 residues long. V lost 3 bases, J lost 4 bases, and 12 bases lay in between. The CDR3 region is CSASTRSIYGYTF. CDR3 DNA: TGCAGTGCTAGTACTCGGAGTATCTATGGCTACACCTTC.

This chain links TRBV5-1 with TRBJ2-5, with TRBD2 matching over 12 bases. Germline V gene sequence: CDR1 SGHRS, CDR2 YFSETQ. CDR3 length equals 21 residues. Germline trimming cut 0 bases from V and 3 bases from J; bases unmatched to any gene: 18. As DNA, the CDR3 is TGCGCCAGCAGCTTGGACCGGAGCCACCCGGGACTAGCGGGTATAAAAGAGACCCAGTACTTC. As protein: CASSLDRSHPGLAGIKETQYF.

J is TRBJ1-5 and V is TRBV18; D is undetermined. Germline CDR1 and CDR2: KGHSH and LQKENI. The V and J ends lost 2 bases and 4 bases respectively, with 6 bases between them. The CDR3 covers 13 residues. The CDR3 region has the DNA TGTGCCAGCTCACCAGGCAGTAATCAGCCCCAGCATTTT. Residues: CASSPGSNQPQHF.